This T cell receptor (beta chain) came from a study of T cell responses to AZD1222 COVID-19 vaccine. Findings and limits, study-wide: Donor demographics were predominantly white British with a female majority; clonal diversity may be underestimated. At baseline, seropositivity was found in only 5 to 7 AZD1222 recipients. Reports indicate that nearly half of spike-specific TCRs are directed at unmutated variant regions.

The assay was immunoSEQ multiplex PCR, and TCRdb's table has in-frame clones only and misses some. Among some 120,000 clones listed, 80% to 90% were seen once. The CDR3 covers 13 residues. The V gene's germline CDR1 is LGHDT and CDR2 YNNKEL (reference sequence). Trimming removed 1 base from V and 2 bases from J, with 6 bases in between. In the case of this clone: Its antigen is unknown.

The rearrangement links TRBV3-1 (or the pseudogene TRBV3-2) to TRBJ2-7; D remains ambiguous. The receptor's source is an adult in good health. The starting material was peripheral blood, obtained on day 0 of AZD1222 vaccination. CDR3 amino acids: CASSQGVAYEQYF. The DNA of the CDR3 is TGTGCCAGCAGCCAAGGAGTCGCCTACGAGCAGTACTTC.